Below, 18 T cell receptor beta chains from the same sample are listed, as sequenced in a study of CD8+CD57+ T cells in acquired aplastic anemia. Genomic DNA, serving as template, underwent TCR beta VDJ and CDR3 profiling. In TCRdb, the reads were re-called with MiXCR into one record per CDR3 protein. The table records approximately 200,000 distinct CDR3 sequences, approximately 52% of them present only once. Sequencing was carried out using sorted CD4+, CD8+, or CD8+CD57+ T cells (not recorded which) from PBMCs. The receptors stem from a human donor in good health, serving as a control.

The genes are TRBV2 and TRBJ1-2; TRBD1 aligns across 10 bases. V was pared by 10 bases and J by 7 bases, with 15 bases of the junction left unmatched. Germline V gives CDR1 SNHLY, CDR2 FYNNEI. This CDR3 region has 15 residues. This chain's CDR3 is CATAARDRGGFGYTF. CDR3 bases: TGTGCCACCGCCGCCAGGGACAGGGGAGGCTTTGGCTACACCTTC.

This rearrangement joins TRBV7-6 to TRBJ2-5; tentatively, D is TRBD1 or TRBD2 (5 bases each). Germline CDR1 and CDR2: SGHVS and FNYEAQ. The CDR3 extends over 16 amino acids. Trimming shortened V by 5 bases and J by 4 bases, and 20 bases separated the two germline ends. The CDR3 loop reads CASSTQKVGVRETQYF. Here the CDR3 DNA reads TGTGCCAGCAGCACCCAAAAGGTGGGGGTTCGAGAGACCCAGTACTTC.

The chain is built from TRBV5-4 and TRBJ2-7, with D uncertain. CDR3 length: 15 amino acids. Germline CDR1 reads SGHNT; CDR2 reads YYREEE (reference sequence). The V and J ends lost 0 bases and 5 bases respectively, with 15 bases between them. CDR3 in DNA: TGTGCCAGCAGCTTGGGCCCCTGGGGTTCCGACGAGCAGTACTTC. Its translation: CASSLGPWGSDEQYF.

This rearrangement joins TRBV19 to TRBJ2-1; the match to TRBD2 covers 14 bases. The CDR3 covers 16 residues. CDR1 is LNHDA and CDR2 is SQIVND in the germline V gene (reference sequence). The ends lost 5 bases at V and 7 bases at J; junction bases unmatched: 7. CDR3 residues: CASSVRLAGGINEQFF. The CDR3 region has the DNA TGTGCCAGTAGTGTCAGACTAGCGGGGGGGATTAATGAGCAGTTCTTC.

The genes are TRBV20-1 and TRBJ1-2; 8 nucleotides align to TRBD1. After removal of 3 bases from V and 5 bases from J, the junction contained 8 bases not matched to a gene. CDR1 and CDR2 (germline): DFQATT, SNEGSKA (reference sequence). CDR3 size: 14 residues. Here the CDR3 DNA reads TGCAGTGCTAGCCGAGGGACAGGTCGGTATGGCTACACCTTC. Translation gives CSASRGTGRYGYTF.

Turning to this clonotype: A read error may explain this, as a much larger clone is one base away. The chain joins TRBV27 to TRBJ1-6; no firm D call. The CDR3 covers 14 residues. Per the germline V gene, CDR1 is MNHEY and CDR2 is SMNVEV (reference sequence). The DNA of the CDR3 is TGTGCCAGCAGTTTAAAGAGTTGGAATTCACCCCTCTACTTT. This codes for CASSLKSWNSPLYF.

This clonotype was recorded many times. The chain carries TRBV6-5 and TRBJ1-5; 7 nucleotides align to TRBD1. Per the germline V gene, CDR1 is MNHEY and CDR2 is SVGAGI. The CDR3 is 14 residues long. V was clipped by 5 bases and J by 8 bases; unmatched bases: 9. As DNA, the CDR3 is TGTGCCAGCAGTCACGGGGCAGGGGGTGAGCCCCAGCATTTT. Residues: CASSHGAGGEPQHF.

A note on this clonotype: The junction shows a germline mismatch at one end, possibly a read error. The chain carries TRBV5-1 and TRBJ1-1; 8 positions match TRBD1. This CDR3 is 17 amino acids long. CDR1 and CDR2 (germline): SGHRS, YFSETQ. CDR3 sequence: CTSSLEGRFQGATEAFF. The DNA for the CDR3 is TGCACCAGCAGCTTGGAGGGACGGTTCCAGGGGGCCACTGAAGCTTTCTTT.

The rearrangement uses TRBV10-3 and TRBJ1-1, with D maybe TRBD1 (5 bases). The CDR3 contains 13 residues. CDR1 is ENHRY, CDR2 SYGVKD, per germline. The V and J ends lost 7 bases and 1 base respectively, with 10 bases between them. CDR3 residues: CAITGDGNTEAFF. CDR3 DNA: TGTGCCATCACCGGGGACGGGAACACTGAAGCTTTCTTT.

This clonotype was seen a handful of times. The CDR3 region is CASSQVGYEQYF. For the CDR3, the DNA is TGCGCCAGCAGCCAAGTGGGTTACGAGCAGTACTTC. This chain joins TRBV4-1 and TRBJ2-7, with D hard to call. The CDR3 length is 12 residues. Germline loops: CDR1 MGHRA, CDR2 YSYEKL. With 1 base removed from V and 4 bases from J, the gap between germline ends came to 5 bases.

This clonotype was seen at least ten times. The chain joins TRBV27 to TRBJ1-2; D gene unclear. Trimming removed 4 bases from V and 5 bases from J, with 14 bases in between. From germline, CDR1 is MNHEY and CDR2 SMNVEV (reference sequence). The CDR3 totals 14 residues. CDR3 in DNA: TGTGCCAGCAGTTCCGGTTTTGTCCGATATGGCTACACCTTC. Its protein is CASSSGFVRYGYTF.

J is TRBJ2-7 and V is TRBV2, with D possibly matching TRBD2 (6 bases). Looked up from germline, CDR1 is SNHLY and CDR2 is FYNNEI. The CDR3 covers 14 residues. The V and J ends lost 5 bases and 9 bases respectively, with 20 bases between them. The CDR3 spells CASSLARAPAGQYF. For the CDR3, the DNA is TGTGCCAGCAGTTTAGCGCGAGCCCCAGCGGGGCAGTACTTC.

In its sample, this clonotype was seen a few times. A much larger clonotype is one base distant, so this may be a read error. The chain employs TRBV10-3 and TRBJ2-7; TRBD2 is a possible D gene (5 bases). CDR3 size: 14 residues. Germline CDR1 reads ENHRY; CDR2 reads SYGVKD. The germline V and J ends were trimmed by 3 bases and 3 bases, with 12 bases remaining between them. This CDR3 reads CAISETGSFYEQYF. The CDR3 DNA reads as TGTGCCATCAGTGAAACGGGGTCTTTCTACGAGCAGTACTTC.

The gene calls are TRBV29-1 and TRBJ1-2, with 10 bases lining up with TRBD1. Germline CDR1 SQVTM, CDR2 ANQGSEA. V trimming: 5 bases; J trimming: 3 bases; junction bases outside the gene matches: 3. There are 13 residues in the CDR3. The CDR3 nucleotides are TGCAGCGTTCCGACAGGGGGCGACTATGGCTACACCTTC. Translating gives CSVPTGGDYGYTF.

The chain employs TRBV7-2 and TRBJ2-5, with 16 bases that match TRBD2. Germline trimming cut 0 bases from V and 4 bases from J; bases unmatched to any gene: 8. CDR3 length: 19 residues. The V gene's germline CDR1 is SGHTA and CDR2 FQGNSA. The CDR3 region is CASSLALGTSGGAGETQYF. In nucleotides, the CDR3 is TGTGCCAGCAGCTTAGCCCTCGGGACTAGCGGGGGGGCGGGAGAGACCCAGTACTTC.

As concerns this clonotype: Without the conserved terminal phenylalanine or tryptophan, this CDR3 likely stems from a read error. The limits of the CDR3 on the DNA are not certain, so only TCRdb's listed CDR3 is given. V and J are TRBV7-9 and TRBJ1-5; TRBD1 is the table's D call, not checked against the DNA. CDR1 and CDR2 (germline): SEHNR, FQNEAQ (reference sequence). The CDR3 has 15 amino acids, counting both end residues. The CDR3 region is CASSHSQGGNQPRHS.

The chain joins TRBV10-3 to TRBJ2-7; D might be TRBD2 (6 bases). The germline CDR1 and CDR2 sequences are ENHRY and SYGVKD. This CDR3 is built from 12 residues. The V gene lost 7 bases and the J gene lost 3 bases, with 10 bases spanning the gap. The CDR3 is CAIKPGLYEQYF. The CDR3 DNA is TGTGCCATCAAGCCGGGACTCTACGAGCAGTACTTC.

The CDR3 sequence: CSARGLGGNTEAFF. The CDR3 region has the DNA TGCAGTGCTAGAGGTCTCGGGGGGAACACTGAAGCTTTCTTT. This chain uses TRBV20-1 with TRBJ1-1; a weak D match, TRBD1 (5 bases). This CDR3 spans 14 amino acids. Germline V gene data show CDR1 as DFQATT and CDR2 as SNEGSKA (reference sequence). Deletions cut 1 base from V and 1 base from J, with 10 bases between.